A single sample is the source of the 8 T cell receptor beta chains below, sequenced in a study of early T cells in non-severe SARS-CoV-2 infection (dated by TCRdb to the early 2020s). The library was generated by 5' RACE. Data came from a NextSeq 500. The public sequencing data were trimmed at Q25 with fastp and processed into clonotypes with MiXCR by TCRdb, which kept only in-frame beta chains. Identical CDR3 protein sequences are pooled into one entry, listed with their most common genes and DNA. This sample is represented by fewer than 65,000 distinct CDR3 sequences; around 8% of them were singletons. Jointly, the top ten make up roughly a tenth of the sample. The sample was whole blood, taken at baseline. The receptors shown here come from an adult who was a healthcare worker with PCR-confirmed SARS-CoV-2 infection or an uninfected control (not recorded which).

This clonotype was seen repeatedly, ten times or more. This chain connects TRBV29-1 to TRBJ2-1, with D unresolved. Trimming took off 3 bases at V and 0 bases at J, with 12 bases between the two ends. The CDR3 is 15 residues long. Germline CDR1 reads SQVTM; CDR2 reads ANQGSEA. The CDR3 DNA follows: TGCAGCGTTGATTCGGGTATGATCTCCTACAATGAGCAGTTCTTC. Translation gives CSVDSGMISYNEQFF.

The rearrangement joins TRBV6-5 to TRBJ1-5; no clear D. Trimming pared 8 bases from V and 2 bases from J, leaving 7 bases between. This CDR3 has 12 amino acids. The germline CDR1 and CDR2 sequences are MNHEY and SVGAGI. The CDR3 nucleotides read TGTGCCAGCCGGGCTGGCAATCAGCCCCAGCATTTT. Its translation is CASRAGNQPQHF.

This clonotype showed up many times. V and J are TRBV11-2 and TRBJ2-1; 9 bases line up with TRBD1. V lost 5 bases, J lost 9 bases, and 5 bases stayed unmatched. Germline assignment: CDR1 SGHAT and CDR2 FQNNGV. The length of the CDR3 is 13 residues. The CDR3 coding sequence is TGTGCCAGCAGCCTAAACAGGGGGCCTGAGCAGTTCTTC. Protein sequence: CASSLNRGPEQFF.

This sequence joins TRBV7-9 and TRBJ2-4; D might be TRBD2 (6 bases). V was clipped by 4 bases and J by 6 bases, with 13 bases between them. Germline values: CDR1 SEHNR, CDR2 FQNEAQ (reference sequence). The CDR3 consists of 14 residues. CDR3 region: CASSSSGYGNIQYF. The CDR3 DNA follows: TGTGCCAGCAGCTCGAGCGGGTACGGAAACATTCAGTACTTC.

In this sample, this clonotype turned up a few times. This sequence joins TRBV11-2 and TRBJ2-1, with D possibly being TRBD2 (5 bases). This CDR3 comprises 14 residues. Trimming took off 3 bases at V and 7 bases at J, with 13 bases between the two ends. In germline, CDR1 is SGHAT, CDR2 FQNNGV. CDR3 residues: CASSLGLGVNEQFF. The DNA for the CDR3 is TGTGCCAGCAGCTTGGGCCTGGGAGTGAATGAGCAGTTCTTC.

This clonotype turned up a few times. The chain carries TRBV30 and TRBJ2-6; no clear D. The CDR3 consists of 13 residues. With 6 bases removed from V and 4 bases from J, the gap between germline ends came to 10 bases. Germline CDR1 reads GTSNPN; CDR2 reads SVGIG (reference sequence). In DNA, the CDR3 is TGTGCCTGCGCCCTGGGAGGGGCCAACGTCCTGACTTTC. Its translation is CACALGGANVLTF.

The chain has TRBV7-6 and TRBJ2-7, with TRBD2 as a possible D gene (6 bases). From germline, CDR1 is SGHVS and CDR2 FNYEAQ. The CDR3 has 13 amino acids. With 5 bases removed from V and 3 bases from J, the gap between germline ends came to 11 bases. As DNA, the CDR3 is TGTGCCAGCAGCGCGGGACCAAACTACGAGCAGTACTTC. Amino acids: CASSAGPNYEQYF.

This clonotype was seen a handful of times. The CDR3 sequence: CASKSVRESNQPQHF. The DNA of the CDR3 is TGTGCCAGCAAGTCCGTCAGGGAATCAAATCAGCCCCAGCATTTT. The chain has TRBV2 and TRBJ1-5; TRBD1 might be the D (5 bases). The CDR3 runs to 15 residues. The germline V and J ends were trimmed by 7 bases and 4 bases, with 17 bases remaining between them. Germline V gene data show CDR1 as SNHLY and CDR2 as FYNNEI.